One TCR beta chain is described in this entry. Its antigen is not identified. The primer mix covered 54 TRBV segments and 13 TRBJ segments. The table came from immunoSEQ multiplex PCR; TCRdb's copy has only in-frame clones and leaves some out. The sample yields around 100,000 clones, almost 95% seen once. The sample comes from a study of T cell repertoires and HLA-DP antigens. Study-level background: In vitro CD4+ alloreactivity was against HeLa-presented HLA-DP.

The CDR3 length is 21 residues. Germline V lookup: CDR1 MDHEN, CDR2 SYDVKM. V lost 2 bases and J 1 base, leaving 27 bases between the germline ends. Points from the study as a whole: Sorted CD137+ cells had clonality roughly 0.4 against both alloantigens, versus about 0.04 pre-culture. No separate analysis of naive versus memory CD4+ cells was done.

The receptor's source is a woman under 30 in good health and CMV-seronegative. The material sequenced was CD4+ T cells from PBMCs. The chain recombines TRBV28 with TRBJ1-5; weak D call: TRBD1 (6 bases). CDR3 sequence reads: CASSLTDLRNHHRVSNQPQHF. DNA for the CDR3: TGTGCCAGCAGTTTAACCGACCTTCGGAACCACCACAGGGTAAGCAATCAGCCCCAGCATTTT.